The clone carrying this TCR beta chain came up many times. Its antigen remains unknown. This entry is derived from a study of T cells in Graves' hyperthyroidism and ophthalmopathy. Study overall: Specimen type is peripheral blood, collected at initial diagnosis prior to any treatment. Study findings and constraints: With a median lead of around 5.9 months before onset, the model predicted ophthalmopathy.

The CDR3 totals 15 residues. The germline gives CDR1 SGHTA, CDR2 FQGTGA. V lost 5 bases to trimming and J lost 7 bases; unmatched junction nucleotides: 6. Amplified regions were TCR beta CDR3 sequences from RNA transcripts. The HTBI primer set drove a first-round RT-PCR of the TCR CDR3. MiXCR was run by TCRdb on the multiplex PCR reads, yielding one entry per CDR3 protein. The data show 200,000 to 300,000 distinct CDR3 sequences, about 25% seen once. Each 10 ml fresh peripheral blood draw supplied the PBMCs. The sequence was collected from a woman aged 40 to 50 with Graves' ophthalmopathy. The sequenced material came from blood. The rearrangement uses TRBV7-3 and TRBJ2-2, with 11 bases fitting TRBD1. CDR3 DNA: TGTGCCAGCAGCGAAGGACAGGGGGCGGTCGGGGAGCTGTTTTTT. It encodes CASSEGQGAVGELFF.